This TCR beta chain was recorded in a study of T cell responses to AZD1222 COVID-19 vaccine. TCRdb keeps only in-frame clones here, not all; method: immunoSEQ multiplex PCR. The repertoire consists of 150,000 or so clones, with around 90% occurring once and the leading ten covering 2.6%. Germline CDR1 and CDR2: MNHEY and SVGEGT. CDR3 length equals 16 residues. The V end was cut by 5 bases, the J end by 4 bases, with 20 bases between. The source is an adult in good health. The chain recombines TRBV6-2 or TRBV6-3 with TRBJ1-2, with D hard to call. The material was peripheral blood, obtained on day 0 of AZD1222 vaccination. CDR3 nucleotide sequence: TGTGCCAGCAGTAACCCATGGACCCCCATGAGCTATGGCTACACCTTC. This gives the protein CASSNPWTPMSYGYTF.